The T cell receptor (beta chain) under discussion was sequenced for a study of blood T cell repertoires in COVID-19. Study context: COVID-19 samples, acute and convalescent, were from the United States, Italy and Spain. The cDNA or gDNA used as material had been derived from T cells, B-cell-depleted T cells, or PBMCs.

The CDR3 is 14 residues long. Germline assignment: CDR1 DFQATT and CDR2 SNEGSKA (reference sequence). Between the trimmed V and J ends, which lost 3 bases and 6 bases, there was a span of 17 bases. Authors' methods: From reference gene primer amplification, estimates of nucleated cell counts were derived. Clones were read by immunoSEQ multiplex PCR, and TCRdb kept only the in-frame ones, dropping some. That table supplies the V and J calls and clone size; D and trimming were determined from the DNA. The sample includes approximately 150,000 clones, 85% of them seen just once. This receptor was identified in an elderly woman with COVID-19, enrolled during active disease. Specimen: peripheral blood. This chain joins TRBV20-1 and TRBJ1-2, with D hard to call. This chain's CDR3 is CSASGSEGPHGYTF. CDR3 nucleotides: TGCAGTGCTAGTGGGAGTGAGGGCCCGCATGGCTACACCTTC.